A single sample gave rise to the 30 T cell receptor beta chains below, sequenced in a study of CD8 T cells in ankylosing spondylitis listed by TCRdb under 2017. The protocol used for the library was 5' RACE. The listed sequencing device is Illumina HiSeq 2500. TCRdb trimmed public reads at Q25 via fastp, called clones via MiXCR and kept in-frame beta chains. Rows with one shared CDR3 protein collapse into an entry with the most common genes and DNA. This sample holds approximately 100,000 distinct CDR3 sequences; around 24% were observed only once. Clones ranked in the top ten supply 9% to 15% of the sample. The material sequenced was synovial fluid, either unsorted or a sorted T cell fraction (not recorded which). All receptors come from a male donor with ankylosing spondylitis.

This clonotype was observed once. This chain uses TRBV5-6 with TRBJ1-5; D is unclear. Trimming pared 1 base from V and 4 bases from J, leaving 9 bases between. CDR1 and CDR2 from the germline V gene are SGHDT and YYEEEE. The CDR3 covers 14 residues. The CDR3 bases are TGTGCCAGCAGCTTGCACAGCTTGAATCAGCCCCAGCATTTT. This codes for CASSLHSLNQPQHF.

The V call is TRBV2, the J call TRBJ1-1; D gene unclear. Per the germline V gene, CDR1 is SNHLY and CDR2 is FYNNEI. The CDR3 has 13 residues. Trimming cost V 8 bases and J 2 bases, with 12 bases left between them. In DNA, the CDR3 is TGTGCCAGCCTTAAAGACATTAACACTGAAGCTTTCTTT. It codes for CASLKDINTEAFF.

The CDR3 coding sequence is TGCAGCGTTGGAGCCGTTGATACGCAGTATTTT. It specifies CSVGAVDTQYF. V is TRBV29-1 and J is TRBJ2-3, with D unresolved. The germline V gene encodes CDR1 SQVTM and CDR2 ANQGSEA. The V end was cut by 4 bases, the J end by 6 bases, with 8 bases between. CDR3 length: 11 amino acids.

The V call is TRBV5-1, the J call TRBJ2-6; D ambiguous. V was cut by 4 bases and J by 0 bases, with 8 bases left in between. CDR1 SGHRS and CDR2 YFSETQ come from the germline V gene. This CDR3 region has 15 residues. The CDR3 here is CASSSTISGANVLTF. The CDR3 nucleotides read TGCGCCAGCAGCAGTACTATCTCTGGGGCCAACGTCCTGACTTTC.

The V gene is TRBV5-6, the J gene TRBJ2-5; TRBD2 aligns across 11 bases. The germline gives CDR1 SGHDT, CDR2 YYEEEE. The CDR3 covers 17 residues. The ends lost 4 bases at V and 3 bases at J; junction bases unmatched: 11. DNA of the CDR3: TGTGCCAGCAGCCTGAGGCTAGCGGGAGGTTGGAAAGAGACCCAGTACTTC. Protein product: CASSLRLAGGWKETQYF.

This clonotype came up a few times. The chain has TRBV12-3 or TRBV12-4 and TRBJ2-3, with D unclear. This CDR3 region has 13 residues. V lost 3 bases to trimming and J lost 3 bases, with 7 bases between them. This chain's CDR3 is CASSFMATDTQYF. The CDR3 nucleotides are TGTGCCAGCAGTTTTATGGCGACAGATACGCAGTATTTT.

The chain has TRBV10-3 and TRBJ2-1, with no clear D. The CDR3 is 17 amino acids. Deletions cut 5 bases from V and 0 bases from J, with 17 bases between. Germline V gene sequence: CDR1 ENHRY, CDR2 SYGVKD. CDR3 DNA: TGTGCCATCAGTCCCAGGTATTGGCCAAACTCCTACAATGAGCAGTTCTTC. Translation: CAISPRYWPNSYNEQFF.

This clonotype has just a few counts. The chain links TRBV7-6 to TRBJ2-4; 7 bases match TRBD1. From germline, CDR1 is SGHVS and CDR2 FNYEAQ. There are 15 residues in the CDR3. Losses at the gene ends were 1 base for V and 6 bases for J; bases not matched to a gene: 6. CDR3: CASSLGAGGSNIQYF. CDR3 nucleotides: TGTGCCAGCAGCTTAGGGGCAGGGGGTTCAAACATTCAGTACTTC.

This clonotype was picked up a small number of times. The CDR3 DNA reads as TGTGCCAGCAGTGGACAGGGACGGAACACCATATATTTT. Its translation is CASSGQGRNTIYF. This sequence joins TRBV6-6 and TRBJ1-3, with 8 bases fitting TRBD1. The CDR3 totals 13 residues. The germline CDR1 and CDR2 sequences are MNHNY and SVGAGI (reference sequence). Trimming cost V 5 bases and J 7 bases; bases outside gene matches: 4.

This clonotype was counted a few times. The chain uses TRBV20-1 and TRBJ2-1; D is unresolved. There are 14 residues in the CDR3. The V gene's germline CDR1 is DFQATT and CDR2 SNEGSKA (reference sequence). Trimming took 6 bases from V and 0 from J, leaving 12 bases between them. The chain's CDR3 is CSAQALNSYNEQFF. CDR3 coding DNA: TGCAGTGCCCAGGCTCTCAACTCCTACAATGAGCAGTTCTTC.

This clonotype was recorded many times. CDR3 sequence reads: CSASEDRVIYEQYF. In DNA, the CDR3 is TGCAGTGCTAGTGAGGACAGGGTTATTTACGAGCAGTACTTC. The chain recombines TRBV20-1 with TRBJ2-7, with 8 nucleotides matching TRBD1. CDR3 length: 14 amino acids. The trim removed 3 bases at V and 4 bases at J, leaving 8 bases unmatched. The germline gives CDR1 DFQATT, CDR2 SNEGSKA (reference sequence).

This chain connects TRBV20-1 to TRBJ2-3, with 11 bases matching TRBD2. The CDR3 length is 14 residues. Per the germline V gene, CDR1 is DFQATT and CDR2 is SNEGSKA (reference sequence). The V gene end was trimmed by 5 bases and the J gene end by 4 bases; junction bases not matched to a gene: 5. The CDR3 protein is CSASSGLAADTQYF. CDR3 nucleotide sequence: TGCAGTGCTTCCTCGGGACTAGCGGCAGATACGCAGTATTTT.

J is TRBJ2-2 and V is TRBV24-1; a weak D match, TRBD1 (5 bases). Trimming stripped 3 bases from V and 5 bases from J, with 9 bases between. The CDR3 sequence is 14 residues long. CDR1 and CDR2 from the germline V gene are KGHDR and SFDVKD. The CDR3 bases are TGTGCCACCAGTGATGGACATCATACCGGGGAGCTGTTTTTT. As protein: CATSDGHHTGELFF.

The V gene is TRBV3-1, the J gene TRBJ2-2; D uncertain. Trimming stripped 10 bases from V and 0 bases from J, with 9 bases between. In germline, CDR1 is LGHDT, CDR2 YNNKEL (reference sequence). There are 13 residues in the CDR3. DNA for the CDR3: TGTGCCACCCAACAGACGAACACCGGGGAGCTGTTTTTT. Its translation is CATQQTNTGELFF.

This chain connects TRBV10-3 to TRBJ2-7; 9 positions match TRBD1. This CDR3 has 15 residues. Trimming at V came to 6 bases and at J to 7 bases, leaving 13 bases not matched to a gene. Germline V lookup: CDR1 ENHRY, CDR2 SYGVKD. Here the CDR3 DNA reads TGTGCCATCAGCGAGAACAACAGGGGGCGCGATGAGCAGTACGTC. This translates into CAISENNRGRDEQYV.

The chain links TRBV5-1 to TRBJ2-3, with D unclear. V was trimmed by 0 bases and J by 0 bases, leaving 5 bases between them. Germline V gene data show CDR1 as SGHRS and CDR2 as YFSETQ. This CDR3 region has 14 residues. CDR3 residues: CASSLDSSTDTQYF. CDR3 nucleotide sequence: TGCGCCAGCAGCTTGGACTCTAGCACAGATACGCAGTATTTT.

The V call is TRBV20-1, the J call TRBJ2-5, with D perhaps given as TRBD1 or TRBD2 (5 bases each). Germline CDR1 reads DFQATT; CDR2 reads SNEGSKA (reference sequence). The CDR3 is made up of 13 amino acids. Deletions cut 4 bases from V and 2 bases from J, with 11 bases between. The CDR3 spells CSANRDAQETQYF. DNA of the CDR3: TGCAGTGCTAACCGGGACGCACAAGAGACCCAGTACTTC.

This clonotype has ten or more counts. In DNA, the CDR3 is TGTGCCACCAGTGACCTCGACAGGGCGTCGGGCTACACCTTC. As protein: CATSDLDRASGYTF. The chain is built from TRBV24-1 and TRBJ1-2, with 7 bases identical to TRBD1. V lost 4 bases, J lost 8 bases, and 9 bases stayed unmatched. This CDR3 has 14 amino acids. Germline CDR1 reads KGHDR; CDR2 reads SFDVKD.

There are a few counts of this clonotype. The chain carries TRBV11-1 and TRBJ2-7; D may be TRBD1 (6 bases). The CDR3 has 15 amino acids. The germline CDR1 and CDR2 sequences are SGHAT and FQDESV (reference sequence). Trimming removed 3 bases from V and 0 bases from J, with 12 bases in between. CDR3 sequence reads: CASSLSGASSYEQYF. CDR3 bases: TGTGCCAGCAGCTTGTCAGGGGCGAGCTCCTACGAGCAGTACTTC.

This clonotype was found a few times. The chain has TRBV6-5 and TRBJ1-5; possibly TRBD1 for D (6 bases). Germline lookup yields CDR1 MNHEY and CDR2 SVGAGI. V lost 7 bases and J 5 bases, leaving 12 bases between the germline ends. The CDR3 consists of 13 residues. The CDR3 is CASIWGPDQPQHF. CDR3 sequence (DNA): TGTGCCAGCATTTGGGGGCCTGATCAGCCCCAGCATTTT.

The chain carries TRBV12-3 or TRBV12-4 and TRBJ1-5; unclear D gene. CDR3 length: 11 residues. Trimming removed 2 bases from V and 12 bases from J, with 8 bases in between. The CDR3 is CASSLREVQHF. CDR3 nucleotides: TGTGCCAGCAGTTTACGGGAGGTCCAGCATTTT.

The rearrangement uses TRBV5-1 and TRBJ2-1; 10 positions match TRBD2. The CDR3 consists of 17 residues. The V gene end was trimmed by 5 bases and the J gene end by 3 bases; junction bases not matched to a gene: 11. The germline V gene encodes CDR1 SGHRS and CDR2 YFSETQ. In nucleotides, the CDR3 is TGCGCCAGCAGAATGGGGCTAGCGGGAGAAAACTACAATGAGCAGTTCTTC. It encodes CASRMGLAGENYNEQFF. The full variable domain, its missing parts supplied by reference TRBV5-1 and TRBJ2-1, is KAGVTQTPRYLIKTRGQQVTLSCSPISGHRSVSWYQQTPGQGLQFLFEYFSETQRNKGNFPGRFSGRQFSNSRSEMNVSTLELGDSALYLCASRMGLAGENYNEQFFGPGTRLTVL.

The V gene is TRBV7-2, the J gene TRBJ2-5; D not certain. V gave up 5 bases and J gave up 5 bases, with 12 bases separating them. Germline V gene lookup returns CDR1 SGHTA and CDR2 FQGNSA. The CDR3 consists of 13 residues. CDR3 nucleotides: TGTGCCAGCAGCGCCTATGCCAGGGAGACCCAGTACTTC. Its translation: CASSAYARETQYF. The complete variable domain, with remaining parts taken from reference TRBV7-2 and TRBJ2-5, reads GAGVSQSPSNKVTEKGKDVELRCDPISGHTALYWYRQSLGQGLEFLIYFQGNSAPDKSGLPSDRFSAERTGGSVSTLTIQRTQQEDSAVYLCASSAYARETQYFGPGTRLLVL.

A note on this clonotype: In this CDR3 the conserved last residue, phenylalanine or tryptophan, is missing, so a read error is likely. The rearrangement uses TRBV10-3 and TRBJ1-1, with TRBD1 as a possible D gene (5 bases). There are 16 residues in the CDR3. Trimming shortened V by 0 bases and J by 1 base, and 12 bases separated the two germline ends. CDR1 ENHRY and CDR2 SYGVKD come from the germline V gene. Here the CDR3 reads CAISESFKGTNTEAFS. In DNA form, the CDR3 reads TGTGCCATCAGTGAGTCTTTTAAAGGGACGAACACTGAAGCTTTCTCT.

There are many counts of this clonotype. J is TRBJ2-1 and V is TRBV4-1; 10 nucleotides line up with TRBD2. CDR3 length equals 18 residues. J gave up 3 bases and V 0 bases, and 8 bases lay outside the gene matches. Germline V gives CDR1 MGHRA, CDR2 YSYEKL. The CDR3 protein is CASSQDRGLAGDYNEQFF. Written as DNA, the CDR3 is TGCGCCAGCAGCCAAGATCGAGGGCTAGCGGGAGACTACAATGAGCAGTTCTTC.

The table lists this clonotype with a few counts. This chain connects TRBV10-3 to TRBJ2-7; D possibly uses TRBD1 or TRBD2 (5 bases each). In germline, CDR1 is ENHRY, CDR2 SYGVKD. The CDR3 consists of 15 residues. V was shortened by 5 bases and J by 3 bases, with 17 bases between the two germline ends. The CDR3 bases are TGTGCCATCAGTCCCGGGGCTGGGGGACGCTACGAGCAGTACGTC. This encodes CAISPGAGGRYEQYV.

This clonotype was picked up one time. CDR3 DNA: TGCAGTGCTAGTCTTCTTGGATGGGCAGATACGCAGTATTTT. It encodes CSASLLGWADTQYF. The chain recombines TRBV20-1 with TRBJ2-3, with no clear D. The CDR3 covers 14 residues. Between the trimmed V and J ends, which lost 3 bases and 4 bases, there was a span of 14 bases. Germline CDR1 reads DFQATT; CDR2 reads SNEGSKA (reference sequence).

This clonotype was seen repeatedly, ten times or more. This chain uses TRBV12-3 or TRBV12-4 with TRBJ1-1, with D possibly TRBD1 on 6 matching bases. There are 17 residues in the CDR3. The ends were cut back, 1 base at V and 0 bases at J, with 15 bases in the middle. The CDR3 region has the DNA TGTGCCAGCAGTTTAGAAGGGGGTCGGTTTATGAACACTGAAGCTTTCTTT. Protein: CASSLEGGRFMNTEAFF.

This clonotype showed up just a few times. The chain employs TRBV7-2 and TRBJ1-2; TRBD1 might be the D (5 bases). Trimming took off 5 bases at V and 7 bases at J, with 14 bases between the two ends. Germline lookup yields CDR1 SGHTA and CDR2 FQGNSA. The CDR3 is made up of 13 amino acids. For the CDR3, the DNA is TGTGCCAGCAGCCCCTGGGAGGGGCTTGGCTACACCTTC. Translation gives CASSPWEGLGYTF.

The table lists this clonotype with a few counts. The chain employs TRBV24-1 and TRBJ1-2; D is undetermined. The CDR3 consists of 11 residues. Trimming cost V 4 bases and J 9 bases, with 8 bases left between them. The germline V gene encodes CDR1 KGHDR and CDR2 SFDVKD. CDR3 DNA sequence: TGTGCCACCAGTGACTCCAGAAGCTACACCTTC. It translates to CATSDSRSYTF.